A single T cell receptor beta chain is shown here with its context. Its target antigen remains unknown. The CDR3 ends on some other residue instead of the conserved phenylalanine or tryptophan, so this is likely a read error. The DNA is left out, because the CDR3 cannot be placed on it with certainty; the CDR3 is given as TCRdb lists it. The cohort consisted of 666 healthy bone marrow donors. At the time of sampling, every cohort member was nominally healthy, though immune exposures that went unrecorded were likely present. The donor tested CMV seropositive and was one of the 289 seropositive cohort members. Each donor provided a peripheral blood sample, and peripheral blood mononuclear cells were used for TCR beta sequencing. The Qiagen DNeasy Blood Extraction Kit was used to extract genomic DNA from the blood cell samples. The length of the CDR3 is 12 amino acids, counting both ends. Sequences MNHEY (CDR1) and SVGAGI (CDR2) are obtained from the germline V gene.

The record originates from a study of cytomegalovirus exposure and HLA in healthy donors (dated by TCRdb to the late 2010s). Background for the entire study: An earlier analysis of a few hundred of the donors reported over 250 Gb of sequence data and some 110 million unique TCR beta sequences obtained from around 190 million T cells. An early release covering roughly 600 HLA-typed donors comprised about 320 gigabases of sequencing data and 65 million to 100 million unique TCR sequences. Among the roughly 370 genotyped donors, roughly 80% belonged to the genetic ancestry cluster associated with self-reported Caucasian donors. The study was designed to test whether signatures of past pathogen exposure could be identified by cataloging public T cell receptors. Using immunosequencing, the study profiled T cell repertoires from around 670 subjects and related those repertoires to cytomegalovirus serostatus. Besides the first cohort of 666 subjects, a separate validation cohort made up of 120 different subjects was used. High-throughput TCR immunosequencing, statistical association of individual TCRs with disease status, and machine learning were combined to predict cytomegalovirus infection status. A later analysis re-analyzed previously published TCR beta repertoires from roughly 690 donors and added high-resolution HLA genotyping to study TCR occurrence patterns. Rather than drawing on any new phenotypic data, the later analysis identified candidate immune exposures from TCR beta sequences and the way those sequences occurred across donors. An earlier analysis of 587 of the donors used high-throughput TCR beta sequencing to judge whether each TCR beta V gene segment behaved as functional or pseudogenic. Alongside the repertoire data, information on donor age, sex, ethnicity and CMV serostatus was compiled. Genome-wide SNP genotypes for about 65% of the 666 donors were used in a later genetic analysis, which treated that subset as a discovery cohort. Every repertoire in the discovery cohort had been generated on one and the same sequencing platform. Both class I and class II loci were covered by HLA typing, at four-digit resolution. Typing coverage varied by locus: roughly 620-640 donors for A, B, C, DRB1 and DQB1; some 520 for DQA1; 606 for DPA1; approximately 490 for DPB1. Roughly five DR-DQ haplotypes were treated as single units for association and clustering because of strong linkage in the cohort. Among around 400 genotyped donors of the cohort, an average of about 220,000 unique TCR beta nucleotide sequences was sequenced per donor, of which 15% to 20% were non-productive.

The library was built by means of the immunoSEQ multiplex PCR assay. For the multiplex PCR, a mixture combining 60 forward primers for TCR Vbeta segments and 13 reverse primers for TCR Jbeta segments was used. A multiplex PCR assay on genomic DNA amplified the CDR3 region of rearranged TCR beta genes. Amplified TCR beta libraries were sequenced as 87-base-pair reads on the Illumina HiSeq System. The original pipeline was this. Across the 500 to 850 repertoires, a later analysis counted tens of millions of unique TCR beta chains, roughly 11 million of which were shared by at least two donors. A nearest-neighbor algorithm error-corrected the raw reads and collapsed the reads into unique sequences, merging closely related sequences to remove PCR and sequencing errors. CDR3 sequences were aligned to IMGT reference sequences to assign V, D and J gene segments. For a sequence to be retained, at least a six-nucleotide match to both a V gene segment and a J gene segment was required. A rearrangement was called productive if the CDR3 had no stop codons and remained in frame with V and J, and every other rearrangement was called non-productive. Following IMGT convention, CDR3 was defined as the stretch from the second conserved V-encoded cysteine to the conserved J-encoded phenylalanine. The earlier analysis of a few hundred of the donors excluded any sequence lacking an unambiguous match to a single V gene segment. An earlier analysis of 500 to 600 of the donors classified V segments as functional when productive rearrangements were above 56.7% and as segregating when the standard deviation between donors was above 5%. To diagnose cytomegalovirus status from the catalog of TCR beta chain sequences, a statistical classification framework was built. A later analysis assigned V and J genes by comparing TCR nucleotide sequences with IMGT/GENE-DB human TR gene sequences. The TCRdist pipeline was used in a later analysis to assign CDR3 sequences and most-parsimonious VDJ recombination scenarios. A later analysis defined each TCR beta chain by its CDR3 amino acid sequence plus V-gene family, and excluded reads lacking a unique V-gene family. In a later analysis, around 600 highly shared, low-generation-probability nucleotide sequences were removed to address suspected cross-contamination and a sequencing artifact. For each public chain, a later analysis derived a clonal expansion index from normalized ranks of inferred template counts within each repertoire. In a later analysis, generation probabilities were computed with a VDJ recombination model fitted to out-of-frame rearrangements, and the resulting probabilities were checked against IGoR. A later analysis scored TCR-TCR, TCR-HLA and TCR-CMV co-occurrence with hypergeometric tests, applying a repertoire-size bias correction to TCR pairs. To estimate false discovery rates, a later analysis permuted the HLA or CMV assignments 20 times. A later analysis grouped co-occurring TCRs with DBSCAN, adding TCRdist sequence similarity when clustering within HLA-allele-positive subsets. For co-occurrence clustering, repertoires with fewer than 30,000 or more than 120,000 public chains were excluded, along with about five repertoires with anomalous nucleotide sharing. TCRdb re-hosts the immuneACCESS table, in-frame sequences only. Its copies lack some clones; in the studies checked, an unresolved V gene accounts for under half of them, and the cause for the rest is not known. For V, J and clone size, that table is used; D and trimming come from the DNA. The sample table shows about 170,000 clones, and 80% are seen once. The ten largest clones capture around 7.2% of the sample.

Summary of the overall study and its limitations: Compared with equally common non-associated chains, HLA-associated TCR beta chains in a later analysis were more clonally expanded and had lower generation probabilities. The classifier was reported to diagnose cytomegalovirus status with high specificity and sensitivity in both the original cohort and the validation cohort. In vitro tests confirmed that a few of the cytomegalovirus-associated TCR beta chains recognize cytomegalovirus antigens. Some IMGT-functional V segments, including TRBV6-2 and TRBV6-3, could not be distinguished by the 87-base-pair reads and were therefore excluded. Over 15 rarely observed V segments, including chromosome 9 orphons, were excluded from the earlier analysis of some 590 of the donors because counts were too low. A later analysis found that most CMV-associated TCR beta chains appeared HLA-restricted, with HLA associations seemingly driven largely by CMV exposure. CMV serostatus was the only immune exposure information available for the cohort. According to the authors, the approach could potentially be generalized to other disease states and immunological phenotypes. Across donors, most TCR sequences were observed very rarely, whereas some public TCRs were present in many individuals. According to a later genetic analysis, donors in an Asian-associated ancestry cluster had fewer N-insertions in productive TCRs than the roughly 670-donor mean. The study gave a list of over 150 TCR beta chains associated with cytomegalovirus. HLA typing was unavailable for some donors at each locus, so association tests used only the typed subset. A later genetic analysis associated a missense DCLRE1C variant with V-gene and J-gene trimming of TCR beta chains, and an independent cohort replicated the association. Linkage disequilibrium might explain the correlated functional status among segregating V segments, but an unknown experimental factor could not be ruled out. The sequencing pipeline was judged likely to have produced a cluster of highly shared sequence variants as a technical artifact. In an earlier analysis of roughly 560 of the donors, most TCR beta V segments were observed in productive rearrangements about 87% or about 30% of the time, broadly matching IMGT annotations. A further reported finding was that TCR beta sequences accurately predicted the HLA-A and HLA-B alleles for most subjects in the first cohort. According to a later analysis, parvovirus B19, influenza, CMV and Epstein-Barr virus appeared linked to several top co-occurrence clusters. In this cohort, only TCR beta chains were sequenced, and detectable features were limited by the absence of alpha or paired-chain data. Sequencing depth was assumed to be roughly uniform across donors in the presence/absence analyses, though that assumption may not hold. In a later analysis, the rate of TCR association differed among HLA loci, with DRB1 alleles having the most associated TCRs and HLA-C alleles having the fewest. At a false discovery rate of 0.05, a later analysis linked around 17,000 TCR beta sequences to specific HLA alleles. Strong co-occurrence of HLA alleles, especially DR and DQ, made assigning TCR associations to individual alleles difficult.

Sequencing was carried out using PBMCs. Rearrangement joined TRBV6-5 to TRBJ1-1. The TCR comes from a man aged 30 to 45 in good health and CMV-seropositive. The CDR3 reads CASSEVPGTQEL.